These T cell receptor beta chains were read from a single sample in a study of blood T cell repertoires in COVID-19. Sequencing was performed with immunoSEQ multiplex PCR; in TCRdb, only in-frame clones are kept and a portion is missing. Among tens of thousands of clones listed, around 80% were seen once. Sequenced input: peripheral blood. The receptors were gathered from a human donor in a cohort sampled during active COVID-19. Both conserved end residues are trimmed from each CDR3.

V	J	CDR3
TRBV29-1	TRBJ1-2	SVGTGEVYGYT
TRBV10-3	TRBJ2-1	AAHSGPYNEQF
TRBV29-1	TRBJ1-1	SAQGQGKGEAF
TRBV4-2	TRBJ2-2	ASSLATSGSDTGELF
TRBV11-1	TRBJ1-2	ASSSDRGGYT
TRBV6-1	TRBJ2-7	ASSEGRFYEQY
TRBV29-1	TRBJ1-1	SRDRVCEAF
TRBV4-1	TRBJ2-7	ASSPGPTYEQY
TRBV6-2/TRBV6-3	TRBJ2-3	ASSRTGAGDTQY
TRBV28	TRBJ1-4	ASSTTANEKLF
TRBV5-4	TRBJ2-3	ASSPGLAPTDTQY
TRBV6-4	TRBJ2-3	ASSETSGRADTQY
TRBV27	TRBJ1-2	ASSPIQGLHTYGYT
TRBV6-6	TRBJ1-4	ASSYSRGNEKLF
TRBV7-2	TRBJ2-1	ASSTSGTYSYNEQF
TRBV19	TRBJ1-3	ASSASTGGKNTIY
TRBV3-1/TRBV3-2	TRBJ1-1	ASSPLGGPGGTEAF
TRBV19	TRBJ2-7	ASSILMGQIYEQY
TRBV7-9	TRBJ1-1	ASSLVVTEAF
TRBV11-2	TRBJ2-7	ASSLGTGGENSYEQY
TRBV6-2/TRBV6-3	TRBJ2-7	ASRPRALVPYEQY
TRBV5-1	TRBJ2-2	ASRTGTTAGELF
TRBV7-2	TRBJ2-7	ASSLDPGFYEQY
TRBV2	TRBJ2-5	ASSDRGQETQY
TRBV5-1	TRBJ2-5	ASSLFKVSGTQETQY
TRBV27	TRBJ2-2	ASRSDGP
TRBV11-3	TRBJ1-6	ASSFPGGLTNSPLH
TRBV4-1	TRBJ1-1	ASGNAGGGGTEAF
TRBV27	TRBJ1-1	ASSPHGTGMNTEAF
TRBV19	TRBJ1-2	ASSRDRANYGYT
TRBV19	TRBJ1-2	ASADYQLGSYGYT
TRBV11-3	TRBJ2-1	ASSPFNSRQDNEQF
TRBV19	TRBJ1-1	ASSMFGLNTEAF
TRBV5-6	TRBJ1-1	ASSQLSKTASTEAF
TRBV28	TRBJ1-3	ASSLGSSGNTIY
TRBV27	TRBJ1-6	ASSKGQGNHSPLH
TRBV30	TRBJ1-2	AWRGQIYGYT
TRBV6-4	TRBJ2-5	ASSDPGASGGRKTQY
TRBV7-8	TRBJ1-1	ASSSRPGQVTVNTEAF
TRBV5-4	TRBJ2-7	ASSRTGLSDYEQY
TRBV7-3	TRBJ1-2	ASSFLPAVAGYT
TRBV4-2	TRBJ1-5	ASSQEDRGSGQPQH
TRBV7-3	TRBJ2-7	ASSPGPQTGFEQY
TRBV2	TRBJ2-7	ASSEALRAGGGNYEQY
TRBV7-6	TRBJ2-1	ASSLIAYEQF
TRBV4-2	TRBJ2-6	ASGTGTNFGGANVLT
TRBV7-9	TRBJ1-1	ASSSQSKNTEAF
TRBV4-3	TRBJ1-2	ASSQETEYGYT